Listed below are T cell receptor beta chains from one sample, sequenced in a study of blood T cell repertoires in COVID-19. Assay used: immunoSEQ multiplex PCR; TCRdb lists only in-frame clones, some missing. Of 130,000 to 150,000 clones in the sample, around 81% were seen once. Input material: peripheral blood. The receptors were gathered from a human donor in a cohort sampled during active COVID-19. CDR3s include the opening cysteine and the closing phenylalanine or tryptophan. The D gene is left open where the match is weak. Clone size appears in some rows only: once, few, many, or a class for an expanded clone.

J: TRBJ1-2
D: TRBD1
V: TRBV19
size: once
DNA: TGTGCCAGCGAACCCAACAGGGGATTTCCCTATGGCTACACCTTC
CDR3: CASEPNRGFPYGYTF

J: TRBJ2-7
D: .
V: TRBV5-6
size: few
DNA: TGTGCCAGCAGATCCGGGACACCTCCCTACGAGCAGTACTTC
CDR3: CASRSGTPPYEQYF

J: TRBJ1-2
D: TRBD1
V: TRBV29-1
size: .
DNA: TGCAGCGTTGAAGGGGGACAGGGGTCCCAGGATGGCTACACCTTC
CDR3: CSVEGGQGSQDGYTF

J: TRBJ2-2
D: TRBD2
V: TRBV11-2
size: .
DNA: TGTGCCAGCAGCTTACCCCCTGGAAGTAGTAGCGGGAGCACCGGGGAGCTGTTTTTT
CDR3: CASSLPPGSSSGSTGELFF

J: TRBJ1-2
D: TRBD1
V: TRBV2
size: .
DNA: TGTGCCAGCAGTGAAGCCACAGGGGAATATGGCTACACCTTC
CDR3: CASSEATGEYGYTF

J: TRBJ2-1
D: .
V: TRBV5-8
size: once
DNA: TGTGCCAGCAGCTTCCGCGGTGTTTTTTCCAATGAGCAGTTCTTC
CDR3: CASSFRGVFSNEQFF

J: TRBJ2-7
D: TRBD2
V: TRBV29-1
size: .
DNA: TGCAGCGTTGAAGGTTCCAGCGGGAGGGCCCCATTCGAGCAGTACTTC
CDR3: CSVEGSSGRAPFEQYF

J: TRBJ2-3
D: TRBD2
V: TRBV2
size: .
DNA: TGTGCCAGCAGTGTGCTAGCGGGAGGGGCAGATACGCAGTATTTT
CDR3: CASSVLAGGADTQYF

J: TRBJ2-6
D: .
V: TRBV18
size: .
DNA: TGTGCCAGCTCACCCCAGGGGTGGTCTGGGGCCAACGTCCTGACTTTC
CDR3: CASSPQGWSGANVLTF

J: TRBJ2-7
D: .
V: TRBV6-2/TRBV6-3
size: .
DNA: TGTGCCAGCAGTTCCCCCGTGAGGGTCACTTCCTACGAGCAGTACTTC
CDR3: CASSSPVRVTSYEQYF

J: TRBJ2-7
D: TRBD2
V: TRBV24-1
size: .
DNA: TGTGCCACCAGTGGTACGACTAGCGGGAGTTTCGAGCAGTACTTC
CDR3: CATSGTTSGSFEQYF

J: TRBJ2-7
D: .
V: TRBV4-3
size: .
DNA: TGCGCCAGCAGCCTTTTGACAGGTGCCTCCTACGAGCAGTACTTC
CDR3: CASSLLTGASYEQYF

J: TRBJ1-1
D: .
V: TRBV28
size: .
DNA: TGTGCCAGCAGTTCCGGGACACACCTGGCGAACACTGAAGCTTTCTTT
CDR3: CASSSGTHLANTEAFF

J: TRBJ2-7
D: TRBD2
V: TRBV28
size: .
DNA: TGTGCCAGCAGGTCCGGGACTACGAGCGAGCAGTACTTC
CDR3: CASRSGTTSEQYF

J: TRBJ1-3
D: .
V: TRBV4-2
size: .
DNA: TGTGCCAGCAGCCAACCCACTAGCGGGGGATCTGGAAACACCATATATTTT
CDR3: CASSQPTSGGSGNTIYF

J: TRBJ2-5
D: .
V: TRBV2
size: .
DNA: TGTGCCAGCAGTGAAGCAGGGGTAGGAGAGACCCAGTACTTC
CDR3: CASSEAGVGETQYF

J: TRBJ2-7
D: .
V: TRBV19
size: .
DNA: TGTGCCAGTAGTATAGTTGGTAGCGGACTCGAAAAGCAGTACTTC
CDR3: CASSIVGSGLEKQYF

J: TRBJ2-2
D: TRBD1
V: TRBV7-3
size: .
DNA: TGTGCCAGCAGCTTCACAGGGGGCGAGACCGGGGAGCTGTTTTTT
CDR3: CASSFTGGETGELFF

J: TRBJ1-4
D: .
V: TRBV5-1
size: .
DNA: TGCGCCAGCAGCTTTGACAGCTCAACTAATGAAAAACTGTTTTTT
CDR3: CASSFDSSTNEKLFF

J: TRBJ2-3
D: TRBD1
V: TRBV19
size: .
DNA: TGTGCCAGTAGTCGTTGGACAGGGGTTTATCCAGATACGCAGTATTTT
CDR3: CASSRWTGVYPDTQYF

J: TRBJ2-7
D: TRBD1
V: TRBV5-3
size: .
DNA: TGTGCCAGAAGCTCGGACCGGGACAGTTTGTACGAGCAGTACTTC
CDR3: CARSSDRDSLYEQYF

J: TRBJ2-5
D: TRBD1
V: TRBV5-1
size: .
DNA: TGCGCCAGCAGCTTGGCGGGGACAGGGCACCAAGAGACCCAGTACTTC
CDR3: CASSLAGTGHQETQYF

J: TRBJ2-5
D: TRBD1
V: TRBV7-8
size: .
DNA: TGTGCCAGCAGCTCAGGGGGCCGGGAGACCCAGTACTTC
CDR3: CASSSGGRETQYF

J: TRBJ2-7
D: TRBD1
V: TRBV28
size: .
DNA: TGTGCCAGCGCCCAGACAGGGCCCTCCTACGAGCAGTACTTC
CDR3: CASAQTGPSYEQYF

J: TRBJ1-1
D: .
V: TRBV19
size: .
DNA: TGTGCCAGTAGTCCGACAGTGAACACTGAAGCTTTCTTT
CDR3: CASSPTVNTEAFF

J: TRBJ1-6
D: .
V: TRBV5-1
size: .
DNA: TGCGCCAGCACCTTGAGAGCTTCGTTGGAGTCACCCCTCCACTTT
CDR3: CASTLRASLESPLHF

J: TRBJ2-5
D: TRBD1
V: TRBV5-8
size: .
DNA: TGTGCCAGCAGTTCCAGGGGGCAAGAGACCCAGTACTTC
CDR3: CASSSRGQETQYF

J: TRBJ2-3
D: TRBD1
V: TRBV5-1
size: once
DNA: TGCGCCAGCAGCCCGGGACAGGGTAGCCCAGATACGCAGTATTTT
CDR3: CASSPGQGSPDTQYF

J: TRBJ1-3
D: .
V: TRBV18
size: .
DNA: TGTGCCAGCTCACCAGCCCCAGCGATCTCTGGAAACACCATATATTTT
CDR3: CASSPAPAISGNTIYF

J: TRBJ2-7
D: .
V: TRBV19
size: .
DNA: TGTGCCAGTAGTACAGTGGCAGATTCCTCCTACGAGCAGTACTTC
CDR3: CASSTVADSSYEQYF

J: TRBJ2-1
D: TRBD1
V: TRBV7-9
size: .
DNA: TGTGCCACCCCCTTAGGCTGGACAGGAGACAATGAGCAGTTCTTC
CDR3: CATPLGWTGDNEQFF

J: TRBJ2-5
D: .
V: TRBV7-9
size: .
DNA: TGTGCCAGCAGCCACCGACAGGCAGAATACCAAGAGACCCAGTACTTC
CDR3: CASSHRQAEYQETQYF

J: TRBJ1-1
D: .
V: TRBV20-1
size: .
DNA: TGCAGTGCTAGGGCTTACACTGAAGCTTTCTTT
CDR3: CSARAYTEAFF

J: TRBJ2-7
D: .
V: TRBV7-2
size: .
DNA: TGTGCCAGCAGCTTATTAACCTACGAGCAGTACTTC
CDR3: CASSLLTYEQYF

J: TRBJ2-3
D: TRBD2
V: TRBV7-2
size: few
DNA: TGTGCCAGCAGCTTATTGTCCACGGGAGGGGAAGATACGCAGTATTTT
CDR3: CASSLLSTGGEDTQYF

J: TRBJ2-6
D: .
V: TRBV6-5
size: .
DNA: TGTGCCAGCCGGTTCTCTGGGGCCAACGTCCTGACTTTC
CDR3: CASRFSGANVLTF

J: TRBJ2-1
D: .
V: TRBV5-6
size: once
DNA: TGTGCCAGCAGCTTGGTTCTCTACAATGAGCAGTTCTTC
CDR3: CASSLVLYNEQFF

J: TRBJ2-7
D: .
V: TRBV19
size: .
DNA: TGTGCCAGTAGTAATCACAGGCGTACCTACGAGCAGTACTTC
CDR3: CASSNHRRTYEQYF

J: TRBJ1-3
D: TRBD1
V: TRBV12-3/TRBV12-4
size: once
DNA: TGTGCCAGCACGGACAGGGTGCAGCACACCATATATTTT
CDR3: CASTDRVQHTIYF

J: TRBJ2-2
D: .
V: TRBV9
size: .
DNA: TGTGCCAGCACCCCTGCAGGCAGGGGGAGCGGGAGAGGGTACACCGGGGAGCTGTTTTTT
CDR3: CASTPAGRGSGRGYTGELFF

J: TRBJ2-7
D: TRBD2
V: TRBV3-1/TRBV3-2
size: .
DNA: TGTGCCAGCAGCCAGGGAGCGGGAGGGACACCCTACGAGCAGTACTTC
CDR3: CASSQGAGGTPYEQYF

J: TRBJ2-1
D: .
V: TRBV10-3
size: .
DNA: TGTCCTCTAGGGGGTGAGCAGTTCTTC
CDR3: CPLGGEQFF

J: TRBJ2-7
D: .
V: TRBV29-1
size: .
DNA: TGCAGCGTTGTACAGAGCTCCTACGAGCAGTACTTC
CDR3: CSVVQSSYEQYF

J: TRBJ2-5
D: TRBD1
V: TRBV5-1
size: .
DNA: TGCGCCAGCAGCTCCGGGTCAACAGGGGGAAGGCAAGAGACCCAGTACTTC
CDR3: CASSSGSTGGRQETQYF

J: TRBJ2-5
D: TRBD1
V: TRBV11-2
size: .
DNA: TGTGCCAGCAGCTTAGGTGACAGGGACGTAGAGACCCAGTACTTC
CDR3: CASSLGDRDVETQYF

J: TRBJ1-1
D: .
V: TRBV7-2
size: .
DNA: TGTGCCAGCAGCTTGGACAGACAAACTGAAGCTTTCTTT
CDR3: CASSLDRQTEAFF

J: TRBJ2-7
D: TRBD1
V: TRBV28
size: .
DNA: TGTGCCAGCAGTTTACAGGGGGCGAGCTCCTACGAGCAGTACTTC
CDR3: CASSLQGASSYEQYF

J: TRBJ1-4
D: .
V: TRBV19
size: few
DNA: TGTGCCAGTAGTTCCGGCGCGGCAACTAATGAAAAACTGTTTTTT
CDR3: CASSSGAATNEKLFF

J: TRBJ1-4
D: .
V: TRBV5-1
size: once
DNA: TGCGCCAGCAGCTTGGCCTCAGGCAGGGTTAATGAAAAACTGTTTTTT
CDR3: CASSLASGRVNEKLFF

J: TRBJ1-1
D: TRBD1
V: TRBV19
size: .
DNA: TGTGCCAGTGCCTGGCTCCCCGGACAGGCGAACACTGAAGCTTTCTTT
CDR3: CASAWLPGQANTEAFF

J: TRBJ2-7
D: .
V: TRBV10-3
size: .
DNA: TGTGCCATCAGTGAAGGGTTGGCTAGCCCTTACGAGCAGTACTTC
CDR3: CAISEGLASPYEQYF

J: TRBJ2-7
D: .
V: TRBV6-2/TRBV6-3
size: .
DNA: TGTGCCAGCAGTCCCGGACACTTGAGCTCCTACGAGCAGTACTTC
CDR3: CASSPGHLSSYEQYF

J: TRBJ2-7
D: TRBD2
V: TRBV28
size: .
DNA: TGTGCCAGCAGTTCCCTTCGAACGGGAGGCGAAGCCTACGAGCAGTACTTC
CDR3: CASSSLRTGGEAYEQYF

J: TRBJ2-2
D: .
V: TRBV7-9
size: few
DNA: TGTGCCAGCAGCCTACCGAACACCGGGGAGCTGTTTTTT
CDR3: CASSLPNTGELFF

J: TRBJ1-3
D: .
V: TRBV7-8
size: .
DNA: TGTGCCAGCAGCTTATGGAAGGTCAGGCCCTCTGGAAACACCATATATTTT
CDR3: CASSLWKVRPSGNTIYF

J: TRBJ2-5
D: .
V: TRBV15
size: once
DNA: TGTGCCACCAGCAGACCCGTGGGGGCTCAAGAGACCCAGTACTTC
CDR3: CATSRPVGAQETQYF